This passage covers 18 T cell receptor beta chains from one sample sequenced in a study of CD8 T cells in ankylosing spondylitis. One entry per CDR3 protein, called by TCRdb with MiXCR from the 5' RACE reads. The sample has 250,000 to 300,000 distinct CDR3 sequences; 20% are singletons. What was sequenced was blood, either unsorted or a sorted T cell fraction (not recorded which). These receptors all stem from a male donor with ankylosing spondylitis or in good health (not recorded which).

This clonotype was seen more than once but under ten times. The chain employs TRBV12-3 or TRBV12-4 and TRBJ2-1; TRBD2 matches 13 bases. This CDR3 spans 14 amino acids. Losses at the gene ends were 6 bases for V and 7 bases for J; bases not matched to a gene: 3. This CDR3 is CASRTSGGPNEQFF. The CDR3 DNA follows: TGTGCCAGCAGGACTAGCGGGGGGCCGAATGAGCAGTTCTTC.

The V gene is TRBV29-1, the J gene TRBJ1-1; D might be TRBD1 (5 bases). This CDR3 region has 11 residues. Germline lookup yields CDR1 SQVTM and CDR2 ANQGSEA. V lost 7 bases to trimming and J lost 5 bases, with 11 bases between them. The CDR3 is CSGSTVTEAFF. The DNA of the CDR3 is TGCAGCGGTTCGACAGTTACTGAAGCTTTCTTT.

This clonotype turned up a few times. The CDR3 region is CASRKRDREEKLFF. CDR3 nucleotide sequence: TGTGCCAGCAGGAAGCGGGACCGGGAGGAAAAACTGTTTTTT. The chain couples TRBV2 to TRBJ1-4; a possible D gene is TRBD1 (5 bases). Germline V lookup: CDR1 SNHLY, CDR2 FYNNEI. Trimming took 6 bases from V and 8 from J, leaving 16 bases between them. The CDR3 has 14 amino acids. Together with reference TRBV2 and TRBJ1-4, the CDR3 gives the full variable domain: EPEVTQTPSHQVTQMGQEVILRCVPISNHLYFYWYRQILGQKVEFLVSFYNNEISEKSEIFDDQFSVERPDGSNFTLKIRSTKLEDSAMYFCASRKRDREEKLFFGSGTQLSVL.

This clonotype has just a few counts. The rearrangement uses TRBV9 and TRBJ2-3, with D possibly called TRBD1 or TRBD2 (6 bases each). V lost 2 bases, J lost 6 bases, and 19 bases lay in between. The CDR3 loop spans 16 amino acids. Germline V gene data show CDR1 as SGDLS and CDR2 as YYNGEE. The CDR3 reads CASSVAGGGQRDTQYF. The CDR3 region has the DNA TGTGCCAGCAGCGTCGCCGGGGGCGGTCAGAGGGATACGCAGTATTTT.

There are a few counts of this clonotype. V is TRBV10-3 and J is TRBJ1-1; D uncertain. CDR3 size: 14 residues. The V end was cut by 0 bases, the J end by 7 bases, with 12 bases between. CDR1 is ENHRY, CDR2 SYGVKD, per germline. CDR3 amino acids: CAISESSDSSEAFF. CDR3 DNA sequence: TGTGCCATCAGTGAGTCCTCAGACTCAAGTGAAGCTTTCTTT.

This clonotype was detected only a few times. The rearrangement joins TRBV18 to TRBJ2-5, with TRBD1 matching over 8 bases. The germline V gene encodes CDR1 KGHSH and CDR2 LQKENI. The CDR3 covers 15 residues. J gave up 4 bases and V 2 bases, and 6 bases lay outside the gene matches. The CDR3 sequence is CASSPRQGARETQYF. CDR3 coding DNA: TGTGCCAGCTCACCAAGGCAGGGGGCAAGAGAGACCCAGTACTTC.

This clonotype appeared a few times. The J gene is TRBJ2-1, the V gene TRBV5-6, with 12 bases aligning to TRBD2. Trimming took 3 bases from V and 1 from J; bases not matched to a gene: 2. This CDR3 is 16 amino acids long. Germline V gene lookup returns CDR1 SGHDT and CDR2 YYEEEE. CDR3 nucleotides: TGTGCCAGCAGCTCTAGCGGGGGGGCTTCCTACAATGAGCAGTTCTTC. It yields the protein CASSSSGGASYNEQFF.

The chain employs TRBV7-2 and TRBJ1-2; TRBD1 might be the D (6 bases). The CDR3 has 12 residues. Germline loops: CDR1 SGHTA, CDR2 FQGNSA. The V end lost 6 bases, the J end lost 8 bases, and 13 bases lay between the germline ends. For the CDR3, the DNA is TGTGCCAGCAGGAGAGGGGGGTCGGGCTACACCTTC. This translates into CASRRGGSGYTF. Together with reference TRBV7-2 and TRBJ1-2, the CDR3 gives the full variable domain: GAGVSQSPSNKVTEKGKDVELRCDPISGHTALYWYRQSLGQGLEFLIYFQGNSAPDKSGLPSDRFSAERTGGSVSTLTIQRTQQEDSAVYLCASRRGGSGYTFGSGTRLTVV.

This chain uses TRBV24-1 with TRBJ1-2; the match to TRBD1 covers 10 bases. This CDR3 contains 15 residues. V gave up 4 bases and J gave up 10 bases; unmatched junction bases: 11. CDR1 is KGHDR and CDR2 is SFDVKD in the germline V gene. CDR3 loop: CATSDAKTGGDAYTF. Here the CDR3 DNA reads TGTGCCACCAGTGACGCTAAGACAGGGGGCGACGCCTACACCTTC.

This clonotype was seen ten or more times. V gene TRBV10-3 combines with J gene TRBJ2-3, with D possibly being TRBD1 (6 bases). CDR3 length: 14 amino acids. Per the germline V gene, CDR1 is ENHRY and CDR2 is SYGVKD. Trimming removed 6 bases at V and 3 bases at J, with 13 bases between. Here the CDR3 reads CAIRPGQSTDTQYF. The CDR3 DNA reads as TGTGCCATCAGACCGGGACAATCGACAGATACGCAGTATTTT.

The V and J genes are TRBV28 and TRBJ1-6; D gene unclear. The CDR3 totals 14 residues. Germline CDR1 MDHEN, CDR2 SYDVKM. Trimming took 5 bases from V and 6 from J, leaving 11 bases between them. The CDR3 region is CASSPGQSNSPLHF. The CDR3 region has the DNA TGTGCCAGCAGTCCCGGGCAGTCTAATTCACCCCTCCACTTT.

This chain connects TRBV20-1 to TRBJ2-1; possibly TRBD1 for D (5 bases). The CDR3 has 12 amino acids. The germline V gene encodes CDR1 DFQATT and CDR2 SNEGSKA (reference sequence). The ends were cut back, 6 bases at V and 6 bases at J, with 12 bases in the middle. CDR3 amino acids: CSARVARNEQFF. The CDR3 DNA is TGCAGTGCCAGGGTAGCCCGCAATGAGCAGTTCTTC.

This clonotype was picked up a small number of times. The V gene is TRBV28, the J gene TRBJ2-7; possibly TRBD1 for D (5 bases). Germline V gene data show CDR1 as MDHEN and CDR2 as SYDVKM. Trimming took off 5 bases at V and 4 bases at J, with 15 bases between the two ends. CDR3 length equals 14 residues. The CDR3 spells CASSALTVGYEQYV. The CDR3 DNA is TGTGCCAGCAGTGCGTTGACAGTAGGTTACGAGCAGTACGTC.

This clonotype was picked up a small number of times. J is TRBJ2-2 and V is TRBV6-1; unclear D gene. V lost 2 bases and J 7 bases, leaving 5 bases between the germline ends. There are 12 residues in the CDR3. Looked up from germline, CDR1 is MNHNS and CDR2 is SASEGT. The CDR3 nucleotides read TGTGCCAGCAGTGAAAGTGTCGGGGAGCTGTTTTTT. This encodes CASSESVGELFF.

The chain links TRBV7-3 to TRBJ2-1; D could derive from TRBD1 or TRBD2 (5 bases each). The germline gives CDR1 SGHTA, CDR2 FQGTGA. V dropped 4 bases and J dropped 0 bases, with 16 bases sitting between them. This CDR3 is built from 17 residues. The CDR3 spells CASSYGAIHSSYNEQFF. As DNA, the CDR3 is TGTGCCAGCAGCTACGGGGCGATCCACAGCTCCTACAATGAGCAGTTCTTC.

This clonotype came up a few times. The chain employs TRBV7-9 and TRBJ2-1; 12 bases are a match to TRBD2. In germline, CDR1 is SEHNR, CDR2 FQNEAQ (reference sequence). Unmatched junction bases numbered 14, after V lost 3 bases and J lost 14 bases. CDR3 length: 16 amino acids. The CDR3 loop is CASSFSSGRASGSKFF. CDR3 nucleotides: TGTGCCAGCAGCTTTTCTAGCGGGAGGGCCTCAGGAAGTAAGTTCTTC. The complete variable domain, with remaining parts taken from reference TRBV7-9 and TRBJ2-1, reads DTGVSQNPRHKITKRGQNVTFRCDPISEHNRLYWYRQTLGQGPEFLTYFQNEAQLEKSRLLSDRFSAERPKGSFSTLEIQRTEQGDSAMYLCASSFSSGRASGSKFFGPGTRLTVL.

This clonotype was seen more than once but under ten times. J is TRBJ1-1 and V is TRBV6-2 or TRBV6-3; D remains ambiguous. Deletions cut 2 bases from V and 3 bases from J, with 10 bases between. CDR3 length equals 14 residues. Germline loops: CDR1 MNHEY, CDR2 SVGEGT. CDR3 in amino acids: CASSYGPDYTEAFF. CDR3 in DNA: TGTGCCAGCAGTTACGGGCCGGACTACACTGAAGCTTTCTTT.

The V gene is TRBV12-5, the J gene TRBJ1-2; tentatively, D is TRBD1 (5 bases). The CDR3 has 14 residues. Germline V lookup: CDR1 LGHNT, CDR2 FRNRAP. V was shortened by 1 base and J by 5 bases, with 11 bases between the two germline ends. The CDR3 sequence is CASGLGGSGYGYTF. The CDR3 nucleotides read TGTGCTAGTGGTTTGGGGGGCAGCGGATATGGCTACACCTTC.